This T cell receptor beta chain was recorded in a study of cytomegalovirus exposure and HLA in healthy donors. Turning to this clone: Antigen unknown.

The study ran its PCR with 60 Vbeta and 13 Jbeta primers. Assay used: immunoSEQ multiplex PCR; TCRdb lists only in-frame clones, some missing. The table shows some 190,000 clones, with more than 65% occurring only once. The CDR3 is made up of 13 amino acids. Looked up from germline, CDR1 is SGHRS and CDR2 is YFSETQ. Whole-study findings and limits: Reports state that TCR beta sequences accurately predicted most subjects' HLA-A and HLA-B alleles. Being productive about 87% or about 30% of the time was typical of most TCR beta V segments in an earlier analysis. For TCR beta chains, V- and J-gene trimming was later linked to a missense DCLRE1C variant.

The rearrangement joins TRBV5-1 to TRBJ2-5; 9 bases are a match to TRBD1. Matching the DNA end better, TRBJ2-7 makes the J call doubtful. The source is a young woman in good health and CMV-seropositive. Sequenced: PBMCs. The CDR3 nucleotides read TGCGCCAGCAGCGAGGGACAGGGTAACGAGCAGTACTTC. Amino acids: CASSEGQGNEQYF.